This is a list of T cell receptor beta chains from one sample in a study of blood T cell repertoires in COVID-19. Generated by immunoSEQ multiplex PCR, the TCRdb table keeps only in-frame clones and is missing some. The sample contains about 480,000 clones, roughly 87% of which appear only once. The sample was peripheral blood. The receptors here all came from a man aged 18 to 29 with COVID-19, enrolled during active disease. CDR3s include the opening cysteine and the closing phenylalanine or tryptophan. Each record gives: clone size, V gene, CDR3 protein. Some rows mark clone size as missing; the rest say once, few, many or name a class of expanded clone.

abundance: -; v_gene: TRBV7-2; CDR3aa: CASSLGTGSGANVLTF
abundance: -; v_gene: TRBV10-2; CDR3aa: CASISGRSTYNEQFF
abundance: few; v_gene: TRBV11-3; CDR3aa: CASSLDISQAKKYEQYF
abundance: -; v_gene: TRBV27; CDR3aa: CASRKRGFQETQYF
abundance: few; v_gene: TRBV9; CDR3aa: CASSPRLVSYEQYF
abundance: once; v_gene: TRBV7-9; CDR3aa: CASSLVPYRKKNTGELFF
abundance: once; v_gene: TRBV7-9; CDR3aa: CASSARTSGTFQETQYF
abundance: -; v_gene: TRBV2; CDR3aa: CAGTSGSLGAGSYNEQFF
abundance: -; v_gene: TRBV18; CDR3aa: CASSDIRTDTQYF
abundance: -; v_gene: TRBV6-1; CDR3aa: CASSEHSSLTSGRAEQFF
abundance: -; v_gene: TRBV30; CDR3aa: CAWTDSGNTIYF
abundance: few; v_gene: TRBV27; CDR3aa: CASSLTGTNQPQHF
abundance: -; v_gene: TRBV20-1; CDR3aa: CSASLLAGSNEQFF
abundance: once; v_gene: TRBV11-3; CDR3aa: CASSLGIGLGTLNEKLFF
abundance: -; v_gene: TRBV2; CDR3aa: CASSEETGLNQPQHF
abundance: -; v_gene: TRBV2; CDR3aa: CASSEVQGDSPLHF
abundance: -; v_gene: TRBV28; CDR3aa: CASSPPGFPRSEGNSPLHF
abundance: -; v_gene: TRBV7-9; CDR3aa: CASCGTSGVRSYNEQFF
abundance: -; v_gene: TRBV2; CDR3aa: CASMQGRNEQFF
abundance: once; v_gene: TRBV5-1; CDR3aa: CASSLLAGGTNTGELFF
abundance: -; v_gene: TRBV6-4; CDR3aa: CASTKYLGQGSYEQYF
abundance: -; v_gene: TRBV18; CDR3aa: CASSPRAGETQYF
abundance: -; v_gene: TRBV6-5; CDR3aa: CASKSGQVNTGELFF
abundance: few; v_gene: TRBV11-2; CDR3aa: CASSLIAASSYNSPLHF
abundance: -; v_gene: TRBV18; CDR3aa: CASSPWTSGGPTDTQYF
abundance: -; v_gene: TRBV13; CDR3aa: CASSSPGTSEGDTQYF
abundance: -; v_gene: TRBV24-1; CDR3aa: CATSAPQGPNTEAFF
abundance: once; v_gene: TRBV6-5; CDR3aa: CASSLGQGLGYEQYF
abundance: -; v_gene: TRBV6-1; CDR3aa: CASSGGPGLAGVEQYF
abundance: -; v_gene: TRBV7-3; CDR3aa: CASSLQGTTQYF
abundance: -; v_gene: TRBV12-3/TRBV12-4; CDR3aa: CASSFKANTEAFF
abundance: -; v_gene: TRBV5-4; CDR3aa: CASSTRDLQGGTF
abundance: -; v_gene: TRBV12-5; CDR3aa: CASGSSGTGHSPLHF
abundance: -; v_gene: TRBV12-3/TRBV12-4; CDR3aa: CASRSRGPQYF
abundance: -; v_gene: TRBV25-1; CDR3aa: CAASRGSDNEQFF
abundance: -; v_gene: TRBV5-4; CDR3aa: CASSSARDRRPDVLTF
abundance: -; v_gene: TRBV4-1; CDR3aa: CASSQDTGTGFGNTIYF
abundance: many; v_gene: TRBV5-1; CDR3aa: CASSWTSGSPNTGELFF
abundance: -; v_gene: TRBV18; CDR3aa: CASSPATRNYGYTF
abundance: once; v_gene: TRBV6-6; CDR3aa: CASSGTASVSGYTF
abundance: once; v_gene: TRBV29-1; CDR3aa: CSAFRGSTSTDTQYF
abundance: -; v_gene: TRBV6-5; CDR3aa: CASGRDRNYEQYF
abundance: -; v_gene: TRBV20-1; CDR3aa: CSASILDEQYF
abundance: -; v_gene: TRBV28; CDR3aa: CASKTGMSYEQYF
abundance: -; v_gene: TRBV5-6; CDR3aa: CASSPGRMNTEAFF
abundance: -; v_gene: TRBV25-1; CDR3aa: CASTGTTNTGELFF
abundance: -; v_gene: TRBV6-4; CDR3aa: CAGLGPRQGALGATNEKLFF